The rows below give T cell receptor beta chains drawn from one sample of a study of blood T cells in healthy people across ages. TCRdb recomputed calls from the 5' RACE reads with MiXCR, one row per CDR3 protein. The table has hundreds of thousands of distinct CDR3 sequences, under 70% seen once; the top ten hold over 30%. The sample was blood. The receptors here all came from a man in his sixties in good health. CDR3s include the opening cysteine and the closing phenylalanine or tryptophan. A D gene is named only where the DNA matches it firmly. Not all rows give a size; the values are once, few, many and, for expanded clones, a class.

V: TRBV6-2/TRBV6-3
J: TRBJ2-2
D: TRBD1
size: .
CDR3: CASRPQGAYTGELFF
DNA: TGTGCCAGCAGACCACAGGGGGCGTACACCGGGGAGCTGTTTTTT

V: TRBV7-8
J: TRBJ2-3
D: .
size: .
CDR3: CASTAQLSSTDTQYF
DNA: TGTGCCAGCACCGCCCAGCTCTCTAGCACAGATACGCAGTATTTT

V: TRBV3-1
J: TRBJ1-4
D: .
size: few
CDR3: CASSQVGQRNEKLFF
DNA: TGTGCCAGCAGCCAAGTGGGGCAGAGGAATGAAAAACTGTTTTTT

V: TRBV7-9
J: TRBJ2-3
D: TRBD2
size: .
CDR3: CASSLVPSGVTDTQYF
DNA: TGTGCCAGCAGCTTAGTTCCTAGCGGGGTAACAGATACGCAGTATTTT

V: TRBV6-2/TRBV6-3
J: TRBJ1-5
D: .
size: .
CDR3: CASSSWPGTVHQPQHF
DNA: TGTGCCAGCAGTTCCTGGCCCGGGACCGTCCATCAGCCCCAGCATTTT

V: TRBV11-1
J: TRBJ2-1
D: .
size: .
CDR3: CASSPRLVSREINNEQFF
DNA: TGTGCCAGCAGCCCCCGTCTAGTTTCCCGGGAGATTAACAATGAGCAGTTCTTC

V: TRBV29-1
J: TRBJ2-3
D: TRBD1
size: .
CDR3: CSVEWTGGPDTQYF
DNA: TGCAGCGTTGAATGGACAGGGGGCCCAGATACGCAGTATTTT

V: TRBV21-1
J: TRBJ1-6
D: .
size: .
CDR3: CASSKEGNLYNSPLHF
DNA: TGTGCCAGCAGCAAAGAGGGGAACCTTTATAATTCACCCCTCCACTTT

V: TRBV10-3
J: TRBJ2-7
D: .
size: few
CDR3: CAIRGGDGRSYEQYF
DNA: TGTGCCATCAGAGGAGGGGACGGTCGCTCCTACGAGCAGTACTTC

V: TRBV4-1
J: TRBJ2-3
D: TRBD2
size: .
CDR3: CASSRAGGLFEADTQYF
DNA: TGCGCCAGCAGCCGGGCGGGGGGGCTGTTCGAGGCAGATACGCAGTATTTT

V: TRBV20-1
J: TRBJ2-1
D: TRBD2
size: .
CDR3: CSARGSGGAYNEQFF
DNA: TGCAGTGCTAGAGGTAGCGGGGGGGCCTACAATGAGCAGTTCTTC

V: TRBV5-1
J: TRBJ2-5
D: TRBD1
size: few
CDR3: CASSLATWTGQETQYF
DNA: TGCGCCAGCAGCTTGGCCACGTGGACAGGCCAAGAGACCCAGTACTTC

V: TRBV28
J: TRBJ2-5
D: .
size: once
CDR3: CASSLSLWAQNHQETQYF
DNA: TGTGCCAGCAGTTTATCCCTGTGGGCACAGAACCACCAAGAGACCCAGTACTTC

V: TRBV3-1
J: TRBJ2-1
D: .
size: .
CDR3: CASSNKGSGAYNEQFF
DNA: TGTGCCAGCAGTAACAAGGGGTCAGGGGCCTACAATGAGCAGTTCTTC

V: TRBV25-1
J: TRBJ2-5
D: .
size: few
CDR3: CASSDSRSGYQETQYF
DNA: TGTGCCAGCAGTGATAGTAGGTCGGGGTACCAAGAGACCCAGTACTTC

V: TRBV10-3
J: TRBJ1-3
D: TRBD1
size: .
CDR3: CAISQDRGPGNTIYF
DNA: TGTGCCATCAGTCAAGACAGGGGGCCAGGAAACACCATATATTTT

V: TRBV6-6
J: TRBJ2-1
D: TRBD1
size: .
CDR3: CASSGRDRGLNNEQFF
DNA: TGTGCCAGCAGTGGCCGGGACAGGGGGCTCAACAATGAGCAGTTCTTC

V: TRBV2
J: TRBJ2-6
D: .
size: .
CDR3: CASSEKGWGSGANVLTF
DNA: TGTGCCAGCAGTGAAAAGGGGTGGGGCTCTGGGGCCAACGTCCTGACTTTC

V: TRBV20-1
J: TRBJ2-5
D: TRBD1
size: .
CDR3: CSAGTGGDVGYF
DNA: TGCAGTGCCGGGACAGGGGGTGATGTAGGGTACTTC

V: TRBV11-2
J: TRBJ2-5
D: .
size: .
CDR3: CASSFGRFQETQYF
DNA: TGTGCCAGCAGCTTCGGCAGGTTCCAAGAGACCCAGTACTTC

V: TRBV21-1
J: TRBJ2-1
D: .
size: .
CDR3: CASSAGLAGSNEQFF
DNA: TGTGCCAGCAGCGCAGGACTAGCGGGGTCCAATGAGCAGTTCTTC

V: TRBV7-9
J: TRBJ1-1
D: TRBD1
size: .
CDR3: CASSLGDRAGTEAFF
DNA: TGTGCCAGCAGCTTAGGGGACAGGGCGGGCACTGAAGCTTTCTTT

V: TRBV29-1
J: TRBJ2-1
D: .
size: few
CDR3: CSVEGFTLYNEQFF
DNA: TGCAGCGTTGAAGGTTTTACTCTTTACAATGAGCAGTTCTTC

V: TRBV6-5
J: TRBJ2-5
D: TRBD2
size: .
CDR3: CASSYSGDGAGTQYF
DNA: TGTGCCAGCAGTTACAGCGGGGACGGGGCGGGGACCCAGTACTTC

V: TRBV12-3/TRBV12-4
J: TRBJ2-6
D: .
size: .
CDR3: CASRRQVGSGANVLTF
DNA: TGTGCCAGCAGGAGACAGGTGGGCTCTGGGGCCAACGTCCTGACTTTC

V: TRBV2
J: TRBJ2-3
D: .
size: few
CDR3: CASSALQDTQYF
DNA: TGTGCCAGCAGTGCCCTGCAGGATACGCAGTATTTT

V: TRBV7-2
J: TRBJ2-5
D: TRBD2
size: few
CDR3: CASSWVAGDETQYF
DNA: TGTGCCAGCAGCTGGGTAGCGGGGGACGAGACCCAGTACTTC

V: TRBV20-1
J: TRBJ2-5
D: .
size: once
CDR3: CSARVGWSGETQYF
DNA: TGCAGTGCTAGAGTGGGCTGGAGTGGAGAGACCCAGTACTTC

V: TRBV29-1
J: TRBJ2-5
D: .
size: .
CDR3: CSVEVKETQYF
DNA: TGCAGCGTTGAAGTTAAAGAGACCCAGTACTTC

V: TRBV29-1
J: TRBJ1-2
D: .
size: .
CDR3: CSVGTVGSNYGYTF
DNA: TGCAGCGTTGGTACAGTCGGATCCAACTATGGCTACACCTTC

V: TRBV7-2
J: TRBJ2-7
D: .
size: .
CDR3: CASSLVGGPADEQYF
DNA: TGTGCCAGCAGCTTAGTAGGTGGCCCAGCAGACGAGCAGTACTTC

V: TRBV29-1
J: TRBJ2-1
D: TRBD2
size: few
CDR3: CSVVGQRGVRNEQFF
DNA: TGCAGCGTTGTGGGGCAGCGGGGGGTCCGGAATGAGCAGTTCTTC

V: TRBV4-1
J: TRBJ1-4
D: TRBD1
size: .
CDR3: CASSPPGTGLREKLFF
DNA: TGCGCCAGCAGCCCCCCCGGGACAGGCCTTCGGGAAAAACTGTTTTTT

V: TRBV12-3/TRBV12-4
J: TRBJ1-2
D: .
size: few
CDR3: CASRPTWGLALGDGYTF
DNA: TGTGCCAGCAGACCCACCTGGGGGCTGGCGCTGGGGGATGGCTACACCTTC

V: TRBV29-1
J: TRBJ2-3
D: TRBD2
size: .
CDR3: CSMGLAGAPDTQYF
DNA: TGCAGCATGGGACTAGCGGGGGCCCCAGATACGCAGTATTTT

V: TRBV5-1
J: TRBJ2-1
D: TRBD2
size: once
CDR3: CASSRDYNNEQFF
DNA: TGCGCCAGCTCCCGGGACTACAACAATGAGCAGTTCTTC

V: TRBV6-6
J: TRBJ2-3
D: TRBD1
size: once
CDR3: CASSYGAQGSSTDTQYF
DNA: TGTGCCAGCAGTTACGGGGCACAGGGGTCTAGCACAGATACGCAGTATTTT

V: TRBV3-1
J: TRBJ1-6
D: .
size: .
CDR3: CASSQEMGSTSPLHF
DNA: TGTGCCAGCAGCCAAGAGATGGGCAGCACCTCACCCCTCCACTTT

V: TRBV6-6
J: TRBJ2-5
D: .
size: .
CDR3: CASRVGGGLRETQYF
DNA: TGTGCCAGCAGAGTTGGGGGGGGCCTCCGGGAGACCCAGTACTTC

V: TRBV5-8
J: TRBJ1-1
D: .
size: .
CDR3: CASILTGTEAFF
DNA: TGTGCCAGCATCTTGACTGGGACTGAAGCTTTCTTT

V: TRBV10-3
J: TRBJ1-2
D: TRBD1
size: .
CDR3: CAITGQGRSNYGYTF
DNA: TGTGCCATCACGGGACAGGGACGTTCTAACTATGGCTACACCTTC

V: TRBV6-1
J: TRBJ1-2
D: .
size: .
CDR3: CASKGSEGGWYGYTF
DNA: TGTGCCAGCAAGGGATCTGAGGGGGGGTGGTATGGCTACACCTTC